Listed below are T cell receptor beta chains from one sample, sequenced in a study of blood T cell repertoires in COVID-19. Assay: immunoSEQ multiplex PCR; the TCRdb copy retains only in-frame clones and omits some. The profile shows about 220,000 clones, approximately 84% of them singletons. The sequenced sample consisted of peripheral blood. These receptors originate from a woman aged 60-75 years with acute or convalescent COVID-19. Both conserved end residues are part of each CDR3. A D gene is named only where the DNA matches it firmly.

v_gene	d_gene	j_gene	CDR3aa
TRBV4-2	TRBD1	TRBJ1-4	CASSKRQGDIEKLFF
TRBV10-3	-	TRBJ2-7	CAISDRGRDIYEQYF
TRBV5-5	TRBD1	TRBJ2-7	CASRYTGGLIYEQYF
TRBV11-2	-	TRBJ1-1	CASSPSLWTEAFF
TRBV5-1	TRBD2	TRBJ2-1	CASSAVAGNNEQFF
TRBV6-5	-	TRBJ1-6	CASSYSGSSYNSPLHF
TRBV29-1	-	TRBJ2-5	CSQGAGETQYF
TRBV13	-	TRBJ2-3	CASSLVGEVTDTQYF
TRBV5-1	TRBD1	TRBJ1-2	CASSLGQGGYGYTF
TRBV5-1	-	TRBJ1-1	CASSLNGGSEAFF
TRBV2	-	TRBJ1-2	CASSEGRSYGYTF
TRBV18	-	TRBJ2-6	CASSPRTPSSSGANVLTF
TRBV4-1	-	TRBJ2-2	CASSQTYFGGDTGELFF
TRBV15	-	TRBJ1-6	CATSRRGDVSPLHF
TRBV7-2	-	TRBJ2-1	CASSLGTSIHNEQFF
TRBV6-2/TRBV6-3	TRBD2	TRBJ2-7	CASSPAGGSYEQYF
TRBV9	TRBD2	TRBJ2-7	CASRGLAGASSYEQYF
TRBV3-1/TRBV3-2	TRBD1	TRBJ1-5	CASSQDLSGGEKHF
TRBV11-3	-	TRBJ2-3	CASSLPPGALTDTQYF
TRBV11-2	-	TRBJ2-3	CASSQGGGNTDTQYF